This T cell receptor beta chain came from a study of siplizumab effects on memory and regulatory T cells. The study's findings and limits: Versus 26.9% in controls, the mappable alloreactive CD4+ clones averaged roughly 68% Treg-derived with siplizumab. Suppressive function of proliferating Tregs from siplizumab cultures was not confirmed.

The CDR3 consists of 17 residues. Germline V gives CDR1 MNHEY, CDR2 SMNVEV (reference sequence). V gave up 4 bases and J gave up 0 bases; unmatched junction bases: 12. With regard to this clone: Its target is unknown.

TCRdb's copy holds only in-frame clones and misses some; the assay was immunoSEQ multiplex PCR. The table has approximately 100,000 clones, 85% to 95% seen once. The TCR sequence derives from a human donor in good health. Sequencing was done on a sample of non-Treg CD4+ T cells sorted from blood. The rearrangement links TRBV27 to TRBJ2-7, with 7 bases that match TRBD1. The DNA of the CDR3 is TGTGCCAGCAGTTCCCTGAGGGACAGTGCTATCTCCTACGAGCAGTACTTC. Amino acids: CASSSLRDSAISYEQYF.